The source of this TCR beta chain is a study of T-cell memory formation after mild COVID-19 (dated by TCRdb to the early 2020s). Study-wide context: TCR sequence clusters from the two donors were largely donor specific. Longitudinal TCRalpha and TCRbeta repertoire sequencing tracked T-cell clones expanding and contracting after mild COVID-19 in two donors. The cohort comprised two young, previously healthy adult volunteers, one female and one male. On the study overall, not on this receptor specifically: Some responding clones were found in pre-infection memory, which suggests that pre-existing cross-reactive memory T cells took part in the SARS-CoV-2 response. The study included only two mild cases, and larger cohorts that include severe cases with pre-infection samples were judged to be necessary. From day 15 to 85, contracting clones showed balanced CD4/CD8 phenotypes, whereas a second wave of clones that expanded from day 15 to 37 leaned towards CD4+. Contracting CD4+ clones were located mainly in the CM and EM memory subsets, whereas CD8+ clones were found to be enriched in EMRA. SARS-CoV-2 specificity of the second-wave clones peaking on day 37 was not confirmed.

Ficoll-Paque density gradient centrifugation was the method used to isolate PBMCs. Details on this clonotype: Its specific antigen is unknown. No base quality values were provided; no much bigger clone lies one nucleotide off.

The germline V gene specifies SGHTA as CDR1 and FQGTGA as CDR2. The CDR3 starts with the cysteine, ends with the phenylalanine, and has 15 residues. This entry keeps only the CDR3 DNA: 45 bases, framed from base 1. V and J are trimmed by 4 bases and 2 bases, and the gene matches miss 5 bases of the junction. The instrument given in TCRdb is Illumina NovaSeq 6000. Using 5'RACE with constant-segment primers, TCRalpha and TCRbeta cDNA libraries were constructed, with sample barcodes and unique molecular identifiers added in the process. RNA was extracted from every sample with Trizol reagent. The libraries were amplified in two PCR steps, and the second step added a second sample barcode and Illumina TruSeq adapters. Sequencing of libraries was performed on an Illumina NovaSeq with 2 x 150 bp paired-end reads. Turning to the authors' computational methods: Demultiplexing of reads and collapsing into UMI-guided consensus sequences were performed with migec v1.2.7. Using mixcr v2.1.11, UMI consensuses were aligned to TRA and TRB V and J templates and then assembled into clonotypes. A clonotype was counted as expanded or contracted only if both edgeR and NoisET called the change significant, with noise models trained on biological replicates. For edgeR calls, a false discovery rate-adjusted p below 0.01 and a log2 fold-change threshold of 1 were applied. PCA with hierarchical clustering of max-normalized trajectories of the 1000 most abundant clonotypes was used as exploratory dynamics analysis. Separately sequenced CD4+ and CD8+ repertoires were used to assign a CD4 or CD8 phenotype to each responding clone. TCRdb ran its own pipeline on the public reads, namely fastp trimming at Q25 and MiXCR clone calling, and kept in-frame beta chains. CDR3 protein duplicates are merged, each entry listing the most common genes and DNA. It is TCRdb's table, rather than the study itself, that gives the V and J calls and clone size. The sample data list some 210,000 distinct CDR3 sequences, and more than 25% of these were observed just once. The ten most abundant clones make up about 10% of the sample.

The source material was PBMCs or a T cell subset sorted from them (not recorded which). The chain is assembled from TRBV7-3 and TRBJ2-1; a stretch of 7 junction bases matches TRBD2. This clonotype was obtained from an adult woman who had mild COVID-19 (a few samples of this study predate the infection). The sample titles of this study are shuffled in the database, so cell type and time point are left out; the donor was told from shared clones. The CDR3 protein: CASSSTSDPYNEQFF. The bases read TGTGCCAGCAGCTCCACTAGCGACCCCTACAATGAGCAGTTCTTC.